These 22 T cell receptor beta chains were all obtained from the same sample, sequenced in a study of long-term antiretroviral therapy in people with HIV. The immunoSEQ assay was v3.0, run at survey level. Method: immunoSEQ multiplex PCR; TCRdb's copy keeps in-frame clones and lacks some. This sample has 11,000 to 15,000 clones; 76% occur once, and the top ten carry about a quarter. This material consisted of unsorted PBMCs, taken 3.1 years after starting antiretroviral therapy. Receptors were obtained from a man in his forties or fifties with HIV.

The chain is built from TRBV10-3 and TRBJ1-6; D is unresolved. Trimming cost V 0 bases and J 7 bases, with 16 bases left between them. CDR1 and CDR2 from the germline V gene are ENHRY and SYGVKD. The CDR3 extends over 17 amino acids. CDR3 sequence reads: CAISESSSGHINSPLHF. DNA for the CDR3: TGTGCCATCAGTGAGTCGTCGTCGGGTCATATCAATTCACCCCTCCACTTT.

The chain has TRBV2 and TRBJ2-3; D is unclear. This CDR3 has 15 residues. Trimming stripped 4 bases from V and 0 bases from J, with 11 bases between. Per germline, CDR1 SNHLY and CDR2 FYNNEI. CDR3 sequence reads: CASSGLGSSTDTQYF. CDR3 in DNA: TGTGCCAGCAGTGGTCTGGGATCTAGCACAGATACGCAGTATTTT. The full variable domain, its missing parts supplied by reference TRBV2 and TRBJ2-3, is EPEVTQTPSHQVTQMGQEVILRCVPISNHLYFYWYRQILGQKVEFLVSFYNNEISEKSEIFDDQFSVERPDGSNFTLKIRSTKLEDSAMYFCASSGLGSSTDTQYFGPGTRLTVL.

The gene calls are TRBV5-6 and TRBJ2-7; TRBD1 matches at 8 bases. The CDR3 has 16 amino acids. Germline values: CDR1 SGHDT, CDR2 YYEEEE. V was clipped by 0 bases and J by 0 bases; unmatched bases: 5. CDR3 sequence (DNA): TGTGCCAGCAGCTTGGGGGCCGGGACAGGCTCCTACGAGCAGTACTTC. Translated: CASSLGAGTGSYEQYF.

The rearrangement links TRBV5-4 to TRBJ1-6, with D tentatively TRBD1 (5 bases). Germline lookup yields CDR1 SGHNT and CDR2 YYREEE (reference sequence). The CDR3 consists of 15 residues. V lost 4 bases and J 8 bases, leaving 16 bases between the germline ends. The CDR3: CASSLGVDRDSPLHF. CDR3 nucleotides: TGTGCCAGCAGCCTCGGGGTCGACAGAGATTCACCCCTCCACTTT.

The chain combines TRBV27 with TRBJ2-5; D not certain. Germline CDR1 reads MNHEY; CDR2 reads SMNVEV (reference sequence). With 5 bases removed from V and 6 bases from J, the gap between germline ends came to 16 bases. The CDR3 totals 14 residues. CDR3 protein: CASSRFGDSKTQYF. The CDR3 region has the DNA TGTGCCAGCAGTCGCTTCGGTGATTCCAAGACCCAGTACTTC.

The chain combines TRBV5-8 with TRBJ1-5; no clear D. The length of the CDR3 is 14 residues. V lost 0 bases, J lost 3 bases, and 7 bases lay in between. Looked up from germline, CDR1 is SGHTS and CDR2 is YDEGEE. The CDR3 spells CASSLGPDNQPQHF. CDR3 DNA: TGTGCCAGCAGCTTGGGCCCAGACAATCAGCCCCAGCATTTT. Drawing the rest from reference TRBV5-8 and TRBJ1-5, the complete variable domain is EAGVTQSPTHLIKTRGQQATLRCSPISGHTSVYWYQQALGLGLQFLLWYDEGEERNRGNFPPRFSGRQFPNYSSELNVNALELEDSALYLCASSLGPDNQPQHFGDGTRLSIL.

The V and J genes are TRBV30 and TRBJ1-4, with 7 bases fitting TRBD1. With V trimmed by 2 bases and J by 3 bases, 6 bases remained unmatched. There are 15 residues in the CDR3. Germline V gene data show CDR1 as GTSNPN and CDR2 as SVGIG (reference sequence). CDR3 amino acids: CAWSPTGVANEKLFF. DNA of the CDR3: TGTGCCTGGAGTCCCACAGGGGTGGCTAATGAAAAACTGTTTTTT.

The chain combines TRBV5-1 with TRBJ2-3; 12 bases line up with TRBD2. V shed 3 bases, J shed 2 bases, and the junction held 13 bases outside the gene matches. The CDR3 has 19 amino acids. Germline V lookup: CDR1 SGHRS, CDR2 YFSETQ. In DNA, the CDR3 is TGCGCCAGCAGCTCCGACGGACTAGCGGGGCCCTTATCCACAGATACGCAGTATTTT. Its protein is CASSSDGLAGPLSTDTQYF.

V gene TRBV5-6 combines with J gene TRBJ1-2; tentatively, D is TRBD1 (6 bases). The CDR3 runs 16 residues. With 2 bases removed from V and 5 bases from J, the gap between germline ends came to 19 bases. Germline loops: CDR1 SGHDT, CDR2 YYEEEE. CDR3 sequence: CASSFSGTGTQYGYTF. The CDR3 DNA follows: TGTGCCAGCAGCTTCTCGGGTACAGGGACGCAGTATGGCTACACCTTC. The full variable domain, rest sourced from reference TRBV5-6 and TRBJ1-2, is DAGVTQSPTHLIKTRGQQVTLRCSPKSGHDTVSWYQQALGQGPQFIFQYYEEEERQRGNFPDRFSGHQFPNYSSELNVNALLLGDSALYLCASSFSGTGTQYGYTFGSGTRLTVV.

In this sample, this clone turned up once. This chain connects TRBV19 to TRBJ2-1; 7 nucleotides line up with TRBD2. Trimming cost V 7 bases and J 6 bases; bases outside gene matches: 6. The CDR3 has 13 residues. From germline, CDR1 is LNHDA and CDR2 SQIVND (reference sequence). The DNA for the CDR3 is TGTGCCAGTAACAATGGGGGGGGCAATGAGCAGTTCTTC. It specifies CASNNGGGNEQFF.

This clone was seen only a few times. The chain combines TRBV10-1 with TRBJ1-2, with a weak D call TRBD1 (5 bases). Trimming removed 11 bases from V and 0 bases from J, with 19 bases in between. The germline V gene encodes CDR1 WNHNN and CDR2 SYGVQD (reference sequence). This CDR3 region has 15 residues. The CDR3 here is CAGGWGPPTNYGYTF. In nucleotides, the CDR3 is TGCGCCGGGGGGTGGGGCCCCCCTACTAACTATGGCTACACCTTC.

The V and J genes are TRBV27 and TRBJ2-4, with D perhaps TRBD1 or TRBD2 (6 bases each). V dropped 0 bases and J dropped 6 bases, with 18 bases sitting between them. This CDR3 is built from 17 residues. Germline CDR1 is MNHEY and CDR2 is SMNVEV (reference sequence). The CDR3 region has the DNA TGTGCCAGCAGTTTATCCGGGGGCAGGGAGGCCCCAAACATTCAGTACTTC. Amino acids: CASSLSGGREAPNIQYF.

This chain uses TRBV5-8 with TRBJ2-2; possibly TRBD2 for D (5 bases). Germline-derived CDR1 and CDR2 are SGHTS and YDEGEE. Trimming cost V 0 bases and J 1 base, with 10 bases left between them. The CDR3 has 16 amino acids. CDR3 protein: CASSLAGLWNTGELFF. The CDR3 DNA follows: TGTGCCAGCAGCTTGGCGGGGTTATGGAACACCGGGGAGCTGTTTTTT. Combining the CDR3 with reference TRBV5-8 and TRBJ2-2 gives the whole variable domain EAGVTQSPTHLIKTRGQQATLRCSPISGHTSVYWYQQALGLGLQFLLWYDEGEERNRGNFPPRFSGRQFPNYSSELNVNALELEDSALYLCASSLAGLWNTGELFFGEGSRLTVL.

V usage is TRBV7-9 and J usage is TRBJ2-3; 9 bases map to TRBD1. CDR1 is SEHNR, CDR2 FQNEAQ, per germline (reference sequence). V lost 4 bases, J lost 2 bases, and 7 bases stayed unmatched. CDR3 length equals 16 residues. CDR3 residues: CASSYLTGGDTDTQYF. The CDR3 DNA reads TGTGCCAGCAGCTATTTAACAGGGGGCGACACAGATACGCAGTATTTT.

This chain links TRBV7-2 with TRBJ2-7; D call uncertain. Trimming took 3 bases from V and 2 from J, leaving 8 bases between them. CDR1 is SGHTA and CDR2 is FQGNSA in the germline V gene. The CDR3 is 13 amino acids. The CDR3 is CASSFDTTYEQYF. The CDR3 nucleotides are TGTGCCAGCAGCTTCGACACCACCTACGAGCAGTACTTC.

The chain carries TRBV4-2 and TRBJ1-2, with D unresolved. V was trimmed by 4 bases and J by 8 bases, leaving 8 bases between them. CDR3 length equals 11 residues. CDR1 is LGHNA and CDR2 is YNFKEQ in the germline V gene. Here the CDR3 DNA reads TGTGCCAGCAGCCGCCTCGGGGGCTACACCTTC. It encodes CASSRLGGYTF.

The chain links TRBV5-5 to TRBJ1-2; 8 nucleotides match TRBD1. This CDR3 is 17 amino acids long. Germline CDR1 and CDR2: SGHKS and YYEKEE (reference sequence). V lost 2 bases to trimming and J lost 4 bases; unmatched junction nucleotides: 13. CDR3 in amino acids: CASSFAAYLTGGYGYTF. For the CDR3, the DNA is TGTGCCAGCAGCTTTGCGGCTTACTTAACAGGGGGCTATGGCTACACCTTC.

The chain couples TRBV18 to TRBJ1-4; a possible D gene is TRBD1 (6 bases). The CDR3 sequence is 16 residues long. Looked up from germline, CDR1 is KGHSH and CDR2 is LQKENI. Trimming removed 1 base at V and 4 bases at J, with 13 bases between. The CDR3 region is CASSPQSGQINEKLFF. The CDR3 DNA sequence: TGTGCCAGCTCACCACAGTCGGGACAAATTAATGAAAAACTGTTTTTT.

The CDR3: CASSPDTSVHNEQFF. The CDR3 region has the DNA TGTGCCAGCAGCCCTGACACCTCGGTCCACAATGAGCAGTTCTTC. This chain connects TRBV11-3 to TRBJ2-1; no definite D call. The CDR3 has 15 residues. The V end was cut by 5 bases, the J end by 5 bases, with 16 bases between. In germline, CDR1 is SGHNT, CDR2 YENEEA.

The chain employs TRBV19 and TRBJ2-2; 7 bases are shared with TRBD2. Trimming at V came to 3 bases and at J to 7 bases, leaving 2 bases not matched to a gene. Germline values: CDR1 LNHDA, CDR2 SQIVND (reference sequence). This CDR3 region has 13 residues. CDR3 DNA sequence: TGTGCCAGTAGTATTTGGGGGGGCGGGGAGCTGTTTTTT. Protein: CASSIWGGGELFF.

The V call is TRBV6-5, the J call TRBJ2-7; 9 bases agree with TRBD1. This CDR3 has 15 residues. The V and J ends lost 6 bases and 3 bases, in that order; junction bases with no gene match: 9. In germline, CDR1 is MNHEY, CDR2 SVGAGI. CDR3 DNA: TGTGCCAGCAGAGGAGAGGGACAGGGTTTCTACGAGCAGTACTTC. Translating gives CASRGEGQGFYEQYF.

J is TRBJ1-2 and V is TRBV19; a possible D gene is TRBD1 (6 bases). The length of the CDR3 is 14 residues. Germline values: CDR1 LNHDA, CDR2 SQIVND (reference sequence). V lost 5 bases to trimming and J lost 4 bases, with 14 bases between them. This CDR3 reads CASSGVRDTYGYTF. In nucleotides, the CDR3 is TGTGCCAGTAGTGGGGTGAGGGACACCTATGGCTACACCTTC.